Each of the 14 T cell receptor beta chains below was sequenced from the same sample in a study of T cells in Graves' hyperthyroidism and ophthalmopathy. Researchers amplified the TCR beta CDR3 regions from RNA transcripts. Primed by the HTBI set, a first-round RT-PCR was run on the TCR CDR3. TCRdb re-called the multiplex PCR reads through MiXCR, storing one row per CDR3 protein. The sample has around 420,000 distinct CDR3 sequences; approximately 14% are singletons. Sequencing was done on a sample of blood. The receptors come from a woman aged 18-29 years with Graves' hyperthyroidism.

This clonotype was seen repeatedly, ten times or more. V and J are TRBV12-3 or TRBV12-4 and TRBJ1-5, with D possibly being TRBD1 (6 bases). The CDR3 spans 14 residues. The V gene lost 7 bases and the J gene lost 2 bases, with 12 bases spanning the gap. CDR3 bases: TGTGCCAGCACAGCCAGACAGGGCAATCAGCCCCAGCATTTT. It codes for CASTARQGNQPQHF.

This clonotype was picked up many times. The chain carries TRBV18 and TRBJ1-4, with D possibly TRBD1 on 5 matching bases. The ends were cut back, 6 bases at V and 2 bases at J, with 10 bases in the middle. This CDR3 has 14 amino acids. Germline CDR1 and CDR2: KGHSH and LQKENI. The CDR3 sequence: CASSPGRTNEKLFF. For the CDR3, the DNA is TGTGCCAGCTCTCCGGGACGGACTAATGAAAAACTGTTTTTT.

The table lists this clonotype with many counts. The chain is built from TRBV27 and TRBJ2-7; weak D call: TRBD1 (6 bases). The CDR3 extends over 15 amino acids. Per the germline V gene, CDR1 is MNHEY and CDR2 is SMNVEV (reference sequence). Deletions cut 5 bases from V and 0 bases from J, with 14 bases between. CDR3 sequence: CASSPRQARSYEQYF. The DNA of the CDR3 is TGTGCCAGCAGTCCCAGACAGGCCCGCTCCTACGAGCAGTACTTC.

This clonotype was found many times. The chain carries TRBV12-3 or TRBV12-4 and TRBJ1-2; 7 bases fit TRBD1. CDR3 size: 15 residues. Trimming removed 9 bases from V and 6 bases from J; junction bases left unmatched: 16. The DNA for the CDR3 is TGTGCCAGTACGACAGGGACTATGGGGTATGATGGCTACACCTTC. It codes for CASTTGTMGYDGYTF.

The table lists this clonotype with many counts. The chain carries TRBV20-1 and TRBJ2-7; D is possibly TRBD1 (6 bases). The CDR3 is 18 amino acids. Germline-derived CDR1 and CDR2 are DFQATT and SNEGSKA (reference sequence). V was clipped by 3 bases and J by 1 base, with 25 bases between them. CDR3 protein: CSASTTTGLALLSYEQYF. CDR3 in DNA: TGCAGTGCTAGCACCACGACAGGATTGGCTCTTTTATCCTACGAGCAGTACTTC.

V and J are TRBV4-1 and TRBJ1-2; D is ambiguous. Germline V gene lookup returns CDR1 MGHRA and CDR2 YSYEKL. The CDR3 is made up of 12 amino acids. The V gene lost 1 base and the J gene lost 7 bases, with 7 bases spanning the gap. The CDR3 bases are TGCGCCAGCAGCCAAGGATACTCTGGCTACACCTTC. It is translated as CASSQGYSGYTF.

V gene TRBV29-1 combines with J gene TRBJ2-3, with TRBD2 identical over 10 bases. The V segment lost 8 bases and the J segment 2 bases; nucleotides outside the gene matches: 4. This CDR3 has 13 residues. The germline V gene has CDR1 SQVTM and CDR2 ANQGSEA. Here the CDR3 DNA reads TGCAGCCTAGCGGGAGATATCACAGATACGCAGTATTTT. It specifies CSLAGDITDTQYF.

The chain has TRBV7-3 and TRBJ2-6; maybe TRBD2 (5 bases). The CDR3 has 16 amino acids. Trimming pared 5 bases from V and 0 bases from J, leaving 11 bases between. Germline V gene sequence: CDR1 SGHTA, CDR2 FQGTGA. CDR3 DNA sequence: TGTGCCAGCAGCCGAGGACTGCCCTCTGGGGCCAACGTCCTGACTTTC. Amino acid sequence: CASSRGLPSGANVLTF.

V usage is TRBV5-1 and J usage is TRBJ1-2; weak D call: TRBD1 (6 bases). Germline lookup yields CDR1 SGHRS and CDR2 YFSETQ. The ends were cut back, 4 bases at V and 4 bases at J, with 17 bases in the middle. The CDR3 contains 15 residues. The CDR3 spells CASSASGHIIYGYTF. DNA of the CDR3: TGCGCCAGCAGCGCTTCGGGACACATCATCTATGGCTACACCTTC.

In this sample, this clonotype turned up a few times. This chain links TRBV29-1 with TRBJ2-5; 7 positions agree with TRBD2. Per germline, CDR1 SQVTM and CDR2 ANQGSEA. With V trimmed by 6 bases and J by 5 bases, 9 bases remained unmatched. The CDR3 totals 13 residues. CDR3 DNA: TGCAGCGTCCCTACTAGCGCTGGGGAGACCCAGTACTTC. Translation: CSVPTSAGETQYF. Full variable domain (rest looked up from reference TRBV29-1 and TRBJ2-5): SAVISQKPSRDICQRGTSLTIQCQVDSQVTMMFWYRQQPGQSLTLIATANQGSEATYESGFVIDKFPISRPNLTFSTLTVSNMSPEDSSIYLCSVPTSAGETQYFGPGTRLLVL.

Concerning this clonotype itself: A single base separates this from a much larger clone, so it may be a read error. V is TRBV10-3 and J is TRBJ2-1; TRBD2 aligns across 11 bases. From germline, CDR1 is ENHRY and CDR2 SYGVKD. This CDR3 comprises 15 residues. CDR3 bases: TGTGCCATCAGTGAGACTAGCGGGGGCTACCATGAGCAGTTCTTC. This codes for CAISETSGGYHEQFF.

The chain carries TRBV20-1 and TRBJ1-5; D is perhaps TRBD1 (5 bases). Germline V lookup: CDR1 DFQATT, CDR2 SNEGSKA (reference sequence). Between the trimmed V and J ends, which lost 1 base and 8 bases, there was a span of 9 bases. The CDR3 covers 12 residues. Written as DNA, the CDR3 is TGCAGTGCTAGAGCAGGGAGGAAGCCCCAGCATTTT. As protein: CSARAGRKPQHF.

This clonotype was detected a few times. This sequence joins TRBV4-3 and TRBJ2-7, with 8 bases matching TRBD1. The CDR3 is 16 residues long. J was trimmed by 3 bases and V by 0 bases; bases with no gene match: 7. Germline loops: CDR1 LGHNA, CDR2 YSLEER. The CDR3 spells CASSQDLQGVFYEQYF. CDR3 coding DNA: TGCGCCAGCAGCCAAGATTTACAGGGGGTTTTCTACGAGCAGTACTTC.

As regards this clonotype: The conserved closing phenylalanine or tryptophan is absent in this CDR3, likely reflecting a read error. V is TRBV4-2 and J is TRBJ2-5, with D uncertain. The CDR3 runs 16 residues. The V gene lost 1 base and the J gene lost 1 base, with 13 bases spanning the gap. Germline CDR1 and CDR2: LGHNA and YNFKEQ. CDR3 in DNA: TGTGCCAGCAGCCAAGGAAACTCAAAGACCCAAGAGACCCAGTACCTC. This sequence encodes CASSQGNSKTQETQYL.